This record covers a single T cell receptor beta chain. CDR1 and CDR2 from the germline V gene are SNHLY and FYNNEI. The V segment lost 4 bases and the J segment 3 bases; nucleotides outside the gene matches: 2. The CDR3 is 13 residues long. The data were obtained in a study of technical replicates of blood from several donors. Sequenced by immunoSEQ multiplex PCR; TCRdb stores in-frame clones only, minus some. In the table there are more than 90,000 clones, around 95% of which are singletons. This TCR was sampled from a human donor in good health. This sequence joins TRBV2 and TRBJ1-2; 7 bases line up with TRBD1. Material for sequencing was T cells isolated from PBMCs. The CDR3 DNA reads TGTGCCAGCAGTGGGGACAGTTACTATGGCTACACCTTC. This codes for CASSGDSYYGYTF.